The next 20 T cell receptor beta chains were all read from a single sample in a study of blood T cell repertoires in COVID-19 (dated by TCRdb to 2018 to 2021). To prepare the library, the immunoSEQ multiplex PCR assay was applied. This immuneACCESS table, as held by TCRdb, lists in-frame sequences with V and J called but not all clones. Of the missing ones, under half trace to an unresolved V gene in checked studies; the others have no known cause. The sample data list hundreds of thousands of clones, and around nine tenths of these were observed just once. Approximately 4.3% of the sample is in the top ten clones. Sequenced input: peripheral blood. The source is a woman under 40 with acute or convalescent COVID-19.

This chain joins TRBV10-3 and TRBJ2-1; the match to TRBD2 covers 8 bases. CDR1 and CDR2 (germline): ENHRY, SYGVKD. Germline trimming cut 10 bases from V and 4 bases from J; bases unmatched to any gene: 12. The CDR3 is 15 amino acids. CDR3 protein: CATQRRGDGYNEQFF. In nucleotides, the CDR3 is TGTGCCACCCAACGGCGGGGGGATGGGTACAATGAGCAGTTCTTC.

The CDR3 reads CASSDSRGSNEQFF. CDR3 in DNA: TGTGCCAGCAGTGATAGTCGGGGATCCAATGAGCAGTTCTTC. V and J are TRBV2 and TRBJ2-1; possible D gene TRBD2, 5 bases. Germline V lookup: CDR1 SNHLY, CDR2 FYNNEI. V lost 3 bases to trimming and J lost 6 bases, with 12 bases between them. The CDR3 contains 14 residues.

The chain couples TRBV7-2 to TRBJ1-1; TRBD1 is a possible D gene (5 bases). CDR3 size: 15 residues. Trimming shortened V by 1 base and J by 0 bases, and 9 bases separated the two germline ends. Germline V lookup: CDR1 SGHTA, CDR2 FQGNSA. The CDR3 protein is CASSLGQPMNTEAFF. Written as DNA, the CDR3 is TGTGCCAGCAGCTTAGGACAGCCCATGAACACTGAAGCTTTCTTT.

The rearrangement uses TRBV4-1 and TRBJ2-1, with a possible D match to TRBD1 (6 bases). Per germline, CDR1 MGHRA and CDR2 YSYEKL. Deletions cut 6 bases from V and 15 bases from J, with 15 bases between. The CDR3 runs 11 residues. CDR3 bases: TGCGCCAGCAGAGGTGGGGGCCCCCCGTTCTTC. Residues: CASRGGGPPFF.

This chain joins TRBV7-3 and TRBJ1-1, with a weak D call TRBD1 (6 bases). There are 14 residues in the CDR3. The germline CDR1 and CDR2 sequences are SGHTA and FQGTGA. Trimming shortened V by 7 bases and J by 1 base, and 13 bases separated the two germline ends. The CDR3 is CASTTKTGNTEAFF. For the CDR3, the DNA is TGTGCCAGCACCACCAAGACAGGGAACACTGAAGCTTTCTTT.

The rearrangement links TRBV11-2 to TRBJ2-3; TRBD1 matches at 7 bases. Germline V gene data show CDR1 as SGHAT and CDR2 as FQNNGV. J lost 6 bases, V lost 2 bases, and 5 bases had no gene match. The CDR3 runs to 14 residues. The CDR3 DNA sequence: TGTGCCAGCAGCTTAAAGACAGGGAGCGATACGCAGTATTTT. This gives the protein CASSLKTGSDTQYF.

This sequence joins TRBV6-1 and TRBJ1-1; 7 nucleotides align to TRBD1. CDR3 length equals 16 residues. Germline V gives CDR1 MNHNS, CDR2 SASEGT. With 4 bases clipped from V and 2 bases from J, the junction kept 10 bases outside the gene matches. The CDR3 is CASSARQGLGNTEAFF. Written as DNA, the CDR3 is TGTGCCAGCAGTGCCCGACAGGGTTTGGGAAACACTGAAGCTTTCTTT.

The V and J genes are TRBV2 and TRBJ2-7; a possible D gene is TRBD2 (6 bases). This CDR3 comprises 14 residues. Germline CDR1 is SNHLY and CDR2 is FYNNEI. V lost 7 bases and J lost 2, with 15 bases in between. DNA for the CDR3: TGTGCCAGCAAGGTGGGGGGACGGGCCTACGAGCAGTACTTC. It is translated as CASKVGGRAYEQYF. The variable domain in full, completed from reference TRBV2 and TRBJ2-7, reads EPEVTQTPSHQVTQMGQEVILRCVPISNHLYFYWYRQILGQKVEFLVSFYNNEISEKSEIFDDQFSVERPDGSNFTLKIRSTKLEDSAMYFCASKVGGRAYEQYFGPGTRLTVT.

This clone appeared a single time. This rearrangement joins TRBV6-5 to TRBJ1-2; a possible D gene is TRBD1 (5 bases). Germline values: CDR1 MNHEY, CDR2 SVGAGI. V dropped 6 bases and J dropped 5 bases, with 19 bases sitting between them. The CDR3 runs 15 residues. The CDR3 spells CASRNTAGTEYGYTF. The CDR3 DNA reads as TGTGCCAGCAGAAACACCGCCGGGACTGAATATGGCTACACCTTC.

This clone was picked up a small number of times. The chain recombines TRBV6-1 with TRBJ2-6; a weak D match, TRBD2 (6 bases). The CDR3 spans 17 residues. Trimming pared 4 bases from V and 1 base from J, leaving 14 bases between. The germline CDR1 and CDR2 sequences are MNHNS and SASEGT. The CDR3 sequence is CASSGEDSESGANVLTF. The CDR3, as DNA: TGTGCCAGCAGTGGGGAGGACTCTGAATCTGGGGCCAACGTCCTGACTTTC.

This sequence joins TRBV12-3 or TRBV12-4 and TRBJ2-5; D unclear. The CDR3 contains 11 residues. The V end was cut by 4 bases, the J end by 4 bases, with 4 bases between. The CDR3 DNA sequence: TGTGCCAGCAGTTCAGTAGAGACCCAGTACTTC. It codes for CASSSVETQYF.

The chain uses TRBV27 and TRBJ1-2, with 11 bases that match TRBD1. This CDR3 contains 15 residues. V lost 5 bases and J lost 4; bases outside the gene matches: 6. Germline CDR1 and CDR2: MNHEY and SMNVEV (reference sequence). Here the CDR3 reads CASSPRGTGGYGYTF. The CDR3 DNA reads as TGTGCCAGCAGTCCACGGGGGACAGGGGGCTATGGCTACACCTTC.

V is TRBV6-5 and J is TRBJ1-2, with 9 positions matching TRBD1. The CDR3 sequence is 15 residues long. V lost 5 bases to trimming and J lost 1 base; unmatched junction nucleotides: 5. Germline V lookup: CDR1 MNHEY, CDR2 SVGAGI. The CDR3 nucleotides are TGTGCCAGCAGTAACCCGGGACAGGGTAACTATGGCTACACCTTC. This sequence encodes CASSNPGQGNYGYTF.

The V and J genes are TRBV9 and TRBJ2-3, with 12 bases fitting TRBD2. The CDR3 runs 19 residues. J gave up 1 base and V 4 bases, and 13 bases lay outside the gene matches. Per germline, CDR1 SGDLS and CDR2 YYNGEE. The CDR3 DNA reads TGTGCCAGCAGCCCTGGACTAGCGGGGCCTATCGCGGGCACAGATACGCAGTATTTT. Amino acids: CASSPGLAGPIAGTDTQYF.

This clone appeared once. The chain carries TRBV7-3 and TRBJ2-5, with 10 positions matching TRBD1. CDR3 length equals 15 residues. Germline V gene sequence: CDR1 SGHTA, CDR2 FQGTGA. With V trimmed by 0 bases and J by 2 bases, 0 bases remained unmatched. The CDR3 loop reads CASSLTGQGQETQYF. CDR3 nucleotide sequence: TGTGCCAGCAGCTTAACGGGACAGGGGCAAGAGACCCAGTACTTC. The complete variable domain, with remaining parts taken from reference TRBV7-3 and TRBJ2-5, reads GAGVSQTPSNKVTEKGKYVELRCDPISGHTALYWYRQSLGQGPEFLIYFQGTGAADDSGLPNDRFFAVRPEGSVSTLKIQRTERGDSAVYLCASSLTGQGQETQYFGPGTRLLVL.

This chain's CDR3 is CASSLEGVDGGAVDEQFF. CDR3 DNA: TGCGCCAGCAGCTTGGAAGGGGTCGACGGGGGGGCCGTCGATGAGCAGTTCTTC. This rearrangement joins TRBV5-1 to TRBJ2-1, with 8 bases fitting TRBD2. The CDR3 is 18 amino acids. Germline trimming cut 0 bases from V and 8 bases from J; bases unmatched to any gene: 16. The germline V gene encodes CDR1 SGHRS and CDR2 YFSETQ.

This clone was counted once. V gene TRBV28 combines with J gene TRBJ2-3, with TRBD2 identical over 7 bases. CDR3 size: 11 residues. After removal of 8 bases from V and 4 bases from J, the junction contained 0 bases not matched to a gene. Germline V gene lookup returns CDR1 MDHEN and CDR2 SYDVKM. DNA of the CDR3: TGTGCCAGCGGGGGGGCAGATACGCAGTATTTT. Residues: CASGGADTQYF.

This clone came up a few times. This chain connects TRBV5-4 to TRBJ1-1, with 7 bases identical to TRBD1. Germline-derived CDR1 and CDR2 are SGHNT and YYREEE (reference sequence). V dropped 2 bases and J dropped 0; count of bases not matched to a gene: 7. The CDR3 spans 16 residues. The CDR3 DNA reads as TGTGCCAGCAGCTTAGACAGGGTTGTAATGAACACTGAAGCTTTCTTT. Its protein product is CASSLDRVVMNTEAFF.

This chain connects TRBV10-3 to TRBJ2-1, with D possibly TRBD2 on 7 matching bases. Trimming took off 10 bases at V and 2 bases at J, with 27 bases between the two ends. Germline CDR1 is ENHRY and CDR2 is SYGVKD. The CDR3 length is 18 residues. CDR3 coding DNA: TGTGCCAGCCCGAGGGGGGGCTCCGAGGGGTATACCTACAATGAGCAGTTCTTC. Amino acids: CASPRGGSEGYTYNEQFF.

On this clone: An end of the junction differs from the germline gene, which may be a read error. The rearrangement uses TRBV11-2 and TRBJ1-6; D unresolved. From germline, CDR1 is SGHAT and CDR2 FQNNGV. The CDR3 has 13 amino acids. The CDR3 bases are TGTGCCAGCAACTTAAACAACTACTCACCCCTCCACTTT. It specifies CASNLNNYSPLHF.